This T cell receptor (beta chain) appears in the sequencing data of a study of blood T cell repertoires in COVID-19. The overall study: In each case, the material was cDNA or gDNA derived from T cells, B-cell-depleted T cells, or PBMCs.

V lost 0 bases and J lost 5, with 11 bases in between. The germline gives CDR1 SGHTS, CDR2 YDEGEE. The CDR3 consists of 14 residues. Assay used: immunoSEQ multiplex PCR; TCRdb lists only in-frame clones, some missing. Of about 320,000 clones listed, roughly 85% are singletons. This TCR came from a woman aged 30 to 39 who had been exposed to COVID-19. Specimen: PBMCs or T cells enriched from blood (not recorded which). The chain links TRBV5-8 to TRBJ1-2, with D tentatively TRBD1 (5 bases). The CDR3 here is CASSLVGTVYGYTF. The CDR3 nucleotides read TGTGCCAGCAGCTTGGTTGGGACTGTTTATGGCTACACCTTC.